This T cell receptor (beta chain) was sequenced during a study of T cells after yellow fever vaccination. Study-level background: The SMART-Seq v4 Ultra Low Input method served to prepare the low-cell-number fractions.

This clonotype came up many times. The antigen is unknown. TCRdb reanalysed the 5' RACE reads using MiXCR and keeps one entry per CDR3 protein. The sample contains 95,000 to 150,000 distinct CDR3 sequences, roughly 9% of which appear only once. Whole-study results and caveats: The secondary response was weaker but peaked faster, day 5 versus 15. Primary-vaccination clones mostly resurfaced post-booster (approximately 96% CD4, approximately 89% CD8).

CDR3 size: 15 residues. V lost 8 bases to trimming and J lost 5 bases, with 19 bases between them. This specimen was CD8+ T cells sorted from PBMCs, taken on the day of the yellow fever booster vaccination. This clonotype was obtained from a man between 18 and 29 years old who received the YFV17D yellow fever vaccine. The V and J genes are TRBV12-3 or TRBV12-4 and TRBJ2-1, with no clear D. DNA for the CDR3: TGTGCCAGCCATAGCTGGGAAGATGCTAACAATGAGCAGTTCTTC. This sequence encodes CASHSWEDANNEQFF.